This entry lists 9 T cell receptor beta chains sequenced from one sample in a study of cytomegalovirus exposure and HLA in healthy donors. The PCR was carried out with 60 Vbeta primers and 13 Jbeta primers. Generated by immunoSEQ multiplex PCR, the TCRdb table keeps only in-frame clones and is missing some. The specimen's table records about 33,000 clones. Specimen: PBMCs. Source of these receptors: a middle-aged man in good health and CMV-seronegative.

The chain employs TRBV5-1 and TRBJ1-2; D not certain. The CDR3 is 11 residues long. Trimming cost V 4 bases and J 5 bases, with 6 bases left between them. The germline CDR1 and CDR2 sequences are SGHRS and YFSETQ. CDR3 coding DNA: TGCGCCAGCAGCAGCCCGTATGGCTACACCTTC. Translated: CASSSPYGYTF.

Notes on this clone: One end of the junction does not line up with germline, which may come from a read error. The chain joins TRBV7-2 to TRBJ2-7, with 13 bases fitting TRBD2. Germline-derived CDR1 and CDR2 are SGHTA and FQGNSA. The CDR3 spans 15 residues. DNA for the CDR3: TGTGCCAGCAGCTCTCAGGGACTAGCGGGACGAGCCCCCTCCTTC. This sequence encodes CASSSQGLAGRAPSF. The full variable domain, with the rest looked up from reference TRBV7-2 and TRBJ2-7, is GAGVSQSPSNKVTEKGKDVELRCDPISGHTALYWYRQSLGQGLEFLIYFQGNSAPDKSGLPSDRFSAERTGGSVSTLTIQRTQQEDSAVYLCASSSQGLAGRAPSFGPGTRLTVT.

The chain has TRBV6-5 and TRBJ1-2; 8 nucleotides match TRBD1. With V trimmed by 5 bases and J by 5 bases, 10 bases remained unmatched. CDR1 is MNHEY and CDR2 is SVGAGI in the germline V gene. CDR3 length equals 15 residues. The CDR3 sequence: CASSQRTGRRYGYTF. CDR3 nucleotides: TGTGCCAGCAGTCAACGGACAGGGAGGAGGTATGGCTACACCTTC.

The chain has TRBV6-6 and TRBJ1-1; D possibly corresponds to TRBD1 (5 bases). The V gene lost 7 bases and the J gene lost 1 base, with 13 bases spanning the gap. This CDR3 has 14 residues. The germline gives CDR1 MNHNY, CDR2 SVGAGI (reference sequence). The CDR3 here is CASKKQDRNTEAFF. The CDR3 nucleotides are TGTGCCAGCAAAAAACAGGATAGGAACACTGAAGCTTTCTTT.

The chain is built from TRBV19 and TRBJ2-7; 7 bases fit TRBD2. V trimming: 1 base; J trimming: 3 bases; junction bases outside the gene matches: 6. The germline V gene has CDR1 LNHDA and CDR2 SQIVND (reference sequence). This CDR3 comprises 15 residues. CDR3 DNA sequence: TGTGCCAGTAGTATAGGAGCGGGGTTTGGCTACGAGCAGTACTTC. This sequence encodes CASSIGAGFGYEQYF.

The genes are TRBV29-1 and TRBJ1-5; D is perhaps TRBD1 (6 bases). There are 13 residues in the CDR3. V lost 4 bases and J 4 bases, leaving 11 bases between the germline ends. CDR1 is SQVTM, CDR2 ANQGSEA, per germline. CDR3 DNA: TGCAGCGTTGGGACAGATAATAATCAGCCCCAGCATTTT. It codes for CSVGTDNNQPQHF.

V usage is TRBV5-6 and J usage is TRBJ1-3, with D unclear. The CDR3 runs to 14 residues. Germline V lookup: CDR1 SGHDT, CDR2 YYEEEE. V was trimmed by 1 base and J by 3 bases, leaving 8 bases between them. CDR3 loop: CASSLSGVGNTIYF. DNA for the CDR3: TGTGCCAGCAGCTTGTCCGGGGTTGGAAACACCATATATTTT. Looking up the rest from reference TRBV5-6 and TRBJ1-3 gives the full variable domain: DAGVTQSPTHLIKTRGQQVTLRCSPKSGHDTVSWYQQALGQGPQFIFQYYEEEERQRGNFPDRFSGHQFPNYSSELNVNALLLGDSALYLCASSLSGVGNTIYFGEGSWLTVV.

The genes are TRBV7-9 and TRBJ1-1, with TRBD1 matching 7 bases. The CDR3 spans 13 residues. The V gene's germline CDR1 is SEHNR and CDR2 FQNEAQ (reference sequence). J lost 7 bases, V lost 5 bases, and 7 bases had no gene match. The CDR3 sequence: CASSLGDSNEAFF. The CDR3, as DNA: TGTGCCAGCAGCCTGGGGGACAGTAATGAAGCTTTCTTT. The full variable domain, in which reference TRBV7-9 and TRBJ1-1 provide the parts outside the CDR3, is DTGVSQNPRHKITKRGQNVTFRCDPISEHNRLYWYRQTLGQGPEFLTYFQNEAQLEKSRLLSDRFSAERPKGSFSTLEIQRTEQGDSAMYLCASSLGDSNEAFFGQGTRLTVV.

The chain links TRBV30 to TRBJ2-3; D is unclear. Trimming took 2 bases from V and 6 from J, leaving 6 bases between them. Germline V lookup: CDR1 GTSNPN, CDR2 SVGIG (reference sequence). The CDR3 is 11 amino acids. CDR3 protein: CAWSPRDTQYF. Here the CDR3 DNA reads TGTGCCTGGAGTCCCCGGGATACGCAGTATTTT.